The 20 T cell receptor beta chains listed next were all sequenced from one sample in a study of cytomegalovirus exposure and HLA in healthy donors. Assay: immunoSEQ multiplex PCR; the TCRdb copy retains only in-frame clones and omits some. The sample carries 220,000 or so clones, about nine tenths recorded once. The sequenced sample was PBMCs. The receptors originated from a woman between 18 and 30 years old in good health and CMV-seropositive.

CDR3: CAWSSGGQGSEKLFF. The CDR3 DNA follows: TGTGCCTGGAGTTCGGGGGGACAGGGGAGTGAAAAACTGTTTTTT. This chain connects TRBV30 to TRBJ1-4; 10 bases fit TRBD1. V trimming: 2 bases; J trimming: 7 bases; junction bases outside the gene matches: 7. The CDR3 is made up of 15 amino acids. The germline gives CDR1 GTSNPN, CDR2 SVGIG (reference sequence).

This clone has a single count. This chain connects TRBV5-1 to TRBJ2-3, with 8 bases matching TRBD2. The CDR3 has 14 residues. Looked up from germline, CDR1 is SGHRS and CDR2 is YFSETQ. Unmatched junction bases numbered 7, after V lost 5 bases and J lost 5 bases. The CDR3 region has the DNA TGCGCCAGCAGTGGGCTAGCGGGCCTAGATACGCAGTATTTT. It yields the protein CASSGLAGLDTQYF.

The rearrangement uses TRBV11-2 and TRBJ2-7, with unresolved D. The germline gives CDR1 SGHAT, CDR2 FQNNGV. The V end lost 1 base, the J end lost 4 bases, and 14 bases lay between the germline ends. This CDR3 is built from 15 residues. CDR3 protein: CASSLGLSDTYEQYF. In DNA form, the CDR3 reads TGTGCCAGCAGCTTAGGTCTTTCCGACACGTACGAGCAGTACTTC.

This sequence joins TRBV6-6 and TRBJ2-7; 7 bases are shared with TRBD1. Germline values: CDR1 MNHNY, CDR2 SVGAGI (reference sequence). The CDR3 totals 15 residues. The trim removed 2 bases at V and 2 bases at J, leaving 6 bases unmatched. The CDR3 is CASSYPPGTAYEQYF. CDR3 DNA: TGTGCCAGCAGTTACCCCCCCGGGACAGCCTACGAGCAGTACTTC.

This chain links TRBV4-2 with TRBJ2-7; 8 nucleotides line up with TRBD2. CDR1 is LGHNA and CDR2 is YNFKEQ in the germline V gene. V shed 1 base, J shed 0 bases, and the junction held 14 bases outside the gene matches. CDR3 size: 19 residues. Here the CDR3 DNA reads TGTGCCAGCAGCCAAGCCCAGAACCCTAGCGGGCCCCACTCCTACGAGCAGTACTTC. It is translated as CASSQAQNPSGPHSYEQYF.

This clone was seen only a few times. The rearrangement uses TRBV13 and TRBJ2-7, with D perhaps TRBD1 (5 bases). The germline gives CDR1 PRHDT, CDR2 FYEKMQ (reference sequence). Deletions cut 5 bases from V and 1 base from J, with 9 bases between. This CDR3 has 13 residues. CDR3 bases: TGTGCCAGCAGCACAGCAGGGTCCTACGAGCAGTACTTC. Translated, it gives CASSTAGSYEQYF.

The chain has TRBV21-1 and TRBJ2-7; the table's D call TRBD1 went unverified against the DNA. TRBV21-1 counts as a pseudogene. The length of the CDR3 is 15 residues. CDR3 bases: TGTGCCAGCAGCAAAGGGGACAGGAGCCGCTACGAGCAGTACTTC. Translated: CASSKGDRSRYEQYF.

The chain links TRBV18 to TRBJ2-1, with 9 nucleotides matching TRBD1. The CDR3 is 14 residues long. V lost 6 bases to trimming and J lost 3 bases; unmatched junction nucleotides: 3. Germline V gene data show CDR1 as KGHSH and CDR2 as LQKENI. The CDR3, as DNA: TGTGCCAGCTCCCCGACAGGGGGCTACAATGAGCAGTTCTTC. Amino acid sequence: CASSPTGGYNEQFF.

As to this clone: At one of its ends the junction is not consistent with the germline gene, which may arise from a read error. Other DNA sequences in this sample translate to the same CDR3. The chain combines TRBV7-7 with TRBJ1-1, with D possibly being TRBD1 (5 bases). The CDR3 covers 13 residues. CDR1 and CDR2 (germline): SSHAT, FNYEAQ (reference sequence). The CDR3 region has the DNA TGTGCTAGCAGCGTATCGGGGGACACTGAAGCTTTCTTT. Its translation is CASSVSGDTEAFF.

This clone appeared once. The chain joins TRBV9 to TRBJ1-2; D is unclear. CDR1 and CDR2 (germline): SGDLS, YYNGEE. The CDR3 spans 16 residues. V lost 2 bases and J lost 2, with 16 bases in between. The CDR3 reads CASSVGFGEPNYGYTF. DNA of the CDR3: TGTGCCAGCAGCGTTGGGTTCGGGGAACCCAACTATGGCTACACCTTC.

The chain uses TRBV5-1 and TRBJ2-2; 9 bases are a match to TRBD1. The germline gives CDR1 SGHRS, CDR2 YFSETQ. The ends lost 0 bases at V and 2 bases at J; junction bases unmatched: 11. The CDR3 runs 19 residues. CDR3 nucleotides: TGCGCCAGCAGCTTGGAGGAGAACCGGGACAGGGATAACACCGGGGAGCTGTTTTTT. It translates to CASSLEENRDRDNTGELFF.

The gene calls are TRBV28 and TRBJ2-7; TRBD2 matches at 10 bases. From germline, CDR1 is MDHEN and CDR2 SYDVKM. V dropped 4 bases and J dropped 6; count of bases not matched to a gene: 12. The CDR3 loop spans 16 amino acids. The CDR3 nucleotides are TGTGCCAGCAGTTGGCCCCCCCTAGCGGGAGCTCGCGAGCAGTACTTC. Its protein is CASSWPPLAGAREQYF.

The chain combines TRBV11-2 with TRBJ2-3; 11 nucleotides align to TRBD2. Trimming took 4 bases from V and 6 from J; bases not matched to a gene: 6. In germline, CDR1 is SGHAT, CDR2 FQNNGV. The CDR3 totals 15 residues. This CDR3 reads CASSSSSGRTDTQYF. In nucleotides, the CDR3 is TGTGCCAGCAGCTCGTCTAGCGGGAGGACGGATACGCAGTATTTT.

This clone was counted a few times. V usage is TRBV25-1 and J usage is TRBJ2-1; unclear D gene. The CDR3 loop spans 12 amino acids. The ends were cut back, 4 bases at V and 5 bases at J, with 6 bases in the middle. Germline CDR1 and CDR2: MGHDK and SYGVNS. The CDR3 region has the DNA TGTGCCAGCAGTGGGCCTGACAATGAGCAGTTCTTC. Residues: CASSGPDNEQFF.

The chain couples TRBV5-6 to TRBJ2-3; 10 bases line up with TRBD2. J was trimmed by 0 bases and V by 4 bases; bases with no gene match: 2. Germline lookup yields CDR1 SGHDT and CDR2 YYEEEE. The CDR3 runs to 15 residues. The CDR3 loop reads CASSPLAGSTDTQYF. The CDR3 region has the DNA TGTGCCAGCAGCCCACTAGCGGGAAGCACAGATACGCAGTATTTT.

This clone was counted once. The V call is TRBV4-2, the J call TRBJ1-5; D gene unclear. Trimming removed 5 bases from V and 1 base from J, with 12 bases in between. The CDR3 sequence is 15 residues long. CDR1 LGHNA and CDR2 YNFKEQ come from the germline V gene. The CDR3 nucleotides read TGTGCCAGCAGCGAGACCATAGCCAGCAATCAGCCCCAGCATTTT. Translated: CASSETIASNQPQHF.

The chain links TRBV27 to TRBJ2-7; D may be TRBD2 (6 bases). This CDR3 has 18 residues. Germline CDR1 reads MNHEY; CDR2 reads SMNVEV (reference sequence). V lost 5 bases and J lost 2, with 25 bases in between. CDR3 in amino acids: CASSPPFGDSPPPYEQYF. The CDR3 nucleotides are TGTGCCAGCAGTCCTCCCTTCGGGGACTCCCCGCCCCCCTACGAGCAGTACTTC.

For the CDR3, the DNA is TGTGCCAGCAGCGTAGGGTGGGGGACAGGCCTCTACGAGCAGTACTTC. Translating gives CASSVGWGTGLYEQYF. V and J are TRBV9 and TRBJ2-7, with 8 bases lining up with TRBD1. Germline V CDR1 and CDR2: SGDLS, YYNGEE. The V segment lost 0 bases and the J segment 3 bases; nucleotides outside the gene matches: 8. The CDR3 totals 16 residues.

Note on this clone: The sample carries other DNA sequences with the same CDR3. This rearrangement joins TRBV7-8 to TRBJ1-1; D is ambiguous. Germline values: CDR1 SGHVS, CDR2 FQNEAQ. Trimming stripped 1 base from V and 1 base from J, with 7 bases between. The CDR3 sequence is 14 residues long. The CDR3 DNA reads TGTGCCAGCAGCTTAGTCGCAGGGAACACTGAAGCTTTCTTT. Translated: CASSLVAGNTEAFF.

This chain links TRBV5-1 with TRBJ2-2; a weak D match, TRBD2 (6 bases). The CDR3 contains 15 residues. Per the germline V gene, CDR1 is SGHRS and CDR2 is YFSETQ. Trimming stripped 5 bases from V and 8 bases from J, with 19 bases between. CDR3 nucleotides: TGCGCCAGCAGATCCGCTCTAGCGTGGAGGGGGGAGCTGTTTTTT. As protein: CASRSALAWRGELFF.